These 21 T cell receptor beta chains originate from one sample sequenced in a study of response to subunit inactivated influenza vaccine. MiXCR, run by TCRdb on the RT-PCR reads, gives a single entry per CDR3 protein. The table shows approximately 250,000 distinct CDR3 sequences, with 9.5% to 15% occurring only once. The sequenced sample was non-naive T cells sorted from PBMCs, obtained 14 days before vaccination. These receptors all come from a man aged 45-65 years who received an inactivated influenza vaccine.

The chain couples TRBV7-8 to TRBJ2-1; TRBD1 matches at 8 bases. The germline V gene has CDR1 SGHVS and CDR2 FQNEAQ. The junction had 14 bases not matched to a gene; V was cut back by 2 bases and J by 8 bases. The length of the CDR3 is 17 residues. The DNA of the CDR3 is TGTGCCAGCAGCTTAATCCGTCGACAGGGGAGGTTCGATGAGCAGTTCTTC. Protein sequence: CASSLIRRQGRFDEQFF.

The CDR3 region is CASSPDPDGQYF. Here the CDR3 DNA reads TGTGCCAGCTCACCGGACCCCGACGGGCAGTACTTC. The gene calls are TRBV18 and TRBJ2-7; D is ambiguous. CDR3 length: 12 amino acids. Between the trimmed V and J ends, which lost 3 bases and 9 bases, there was a span of 12 bases. The germline V gene has CDR1 KGHSH and CDR2 LQKENI. The full variable domain, completed using reference TRBV18 and TRBJ2-7, is NAGVMQNPRHLVRRRGQEARLRCSPMKGHSHVYWYRQLPEEGLKFMVYLQKENIIDESGMPKERFSAEFPKEGPSILRIQQVVRGDSAAYFCASSPDPDGQYFGPGTRLTVT.

This clonotype has more than one count but fewer than ten. This chain connects TRBV3-1 to TRBJ2-1; D gene uncertain. Germline V CDR1 and CDR2: LGHDT, YNNKEL (reference sequence). CDR3 length equals 14 residues. Trimming shortened V by 4 bases and J by 1 base, and 8 bases separated the two germline ends. In nucleotides, the CDR3 is TGTGCCAGCAGCCCGGTTTGGTCCTACAATGAGCAGTTCTTC. Translated, it gives CASSPVWSYNEQFF.

This clonotype was observed at least ten times. This chain uses TRBV6-4 with TRBJ2-1; 10 bases are shared with TRBD2. After removal of 6 bases from V and 9 bases from J, the junction contained 5 bases not matched to a gene. The CDR3 consists of 13 residues. Germline V gives CDR1 MRHNA, CDR2 SNTAGT. The CDR3, as DNA: TGTGCCAGCAGCGCAGTAGCGGGAGGTGAGCAGTTCTTC. It codes for CASSAVAGGEQFF.

This clonotype has a handful of counts. The chain carries TRBV4-1 and TRBJ1-2; perhaps TRBD1 as D (6 bases). This CDR3 comprises 15 residues. V was clipped by 3 bases and J by 1 base, with 12 bases between them. Germline assignment: CDR1 MGHRA and CDR2 YSYEKL. CDR3 region: CASSHTGRLNYGYTF. The CDR3 nucleotides are TGCGCCAGCAGCCATACAGGGAGACTTAACTATGGCTACACCTTC.

The table lists this clonotype with many counts. The chain recombines TRBV5-1 with TRBJ2-1; 7 bases are shared with TRBD2. Trimming removed 0 bases from V and 10 bases from J; junction bases left unmatched: 13. The CDR3 spans 16 residues. The V gene's germline CDR1 is SGHRS and CDR2 YFSETQ. The DNA of the CDR3 is TGCGCCAGCAGCTTGGTCGGGGGAGGGCGGGCAGAGGAGCAGTTCTTC. It yields the protein CASSLVGGGRAEEQFF.

This sequence joins TRBV10-3 and TRBJ2-5, with TRBD2 matching over 9 bases. From germline, CDR1 is ENHRY and CDR2 SYGVKD. The CDR3 contains 17 residues. With V trimmed by 1 base and J by 1 base, 7 bases remained unmatched. CDR3 nucleotide sequence: TGTGCCATCAGTGAGTTTATAGCGGGAGAATCCCAAGAGACCCAGTACTTC. It translates to CAISEFIAGESQETQYF.

This clonotype has more than one count but fewer than ten. The V call is TRBV29-1, the J call TRBJ2-7; TRBD2 agrees at 7 bases. The germline gives CDR1 SQVTM, CDR2 ANQGSEA. CDR3 length: 12 residues. Trimming removed 7 bases from V and 5 bases from J; junction bases left unmatched: 8. The CDR3 is CSGGGGTNEQYF. CDR3 nucleotide sequence: TGCAGCGGGGGCGGGGGTACCAACGAGCAGTACTTC.

The rearrangement joins TRBV3-1 to TRBJ2-1; unclear D gene. This CDR3 has 11 amino acids. V lost 4 bases, J lost 10 bases, and 8 bases lay in between. Germline-derived CDR1 and CDR2 are LGHDT and YNNKEL (reference sequence). The CDR3 region has the DNA TGTGCCAGCAGCCGAGAAAGGGAGCAGTTCTTC. Translating it yields CASSREREQFF.

The rearrangement joins TRBV3-1 to TRBJ2-7; 10 bases are shared with TRBD2. The V gene end was trimmed by 8 bases and the J gene end by 6 bases; junction bases not matched to a gene: 22. The germline V gene encodes CDR1 LGHDT and CDR2 YNNKEL (reference sequence). This CDR3 contains 18 residues. CDR3 nucleotide sequence: TGTGCCAGCTCCCAGCAGGTGACCCTAGCGGGAGCACTCGGCGAGCAGTACTTC. This encodes CASSQQVTLAGALGEQYF.

This clonotype was seen a handful of times. The V gene is TRBV3-1, the J gene TRBJ2-7; D is unclear. This CDR3 comprises 15 residues. V shed 0 bases and J shed 3 bases, with 12 bases lying between them. CDR1 and CDR2 from the germline V gene are LGHDT and YNNKEL (reference sequence). The CDR3 loop is CASSQDPARDYEQYF. In DNA, the CDR3 is TGTGCCAGCAGCCAAGATCCGGCGAGAGACTACGAGCAGTACTTC.

The sample holds many counts of this clonotype. This rearrangement joins TRBV7-2 to TRBJ2-5, with 8 nucleotides matching TRBD1. The germline V gene has CDR1 SGHTA and CDR2 FQGNSA. The CDR3 spans 15 residues. The V and J ends lost 2 bases and 5 bases, in that order; junction bases with no gene match: 7. The DNA of the CDR3 is TGTGCCAGCAGCTTACCCCAGGGGGCGAGGGAGACCCAGTACTTC. Translated: CASSLPQGARETQYF.

At least ten counts were recorded for this clonotype. V is TRBV20-1 and J is TRBJ2-7; 9 positions match TRBD1. The V gene's germline CDR1 is DFQATT and CDR2 SNEGSKA (reference sequence). The CDR3 contains 14 residues. The ends lost 3 bases at V and 1 base at J; junction bases unmatched: 4. DNA for the CDR3: TGCAGTGCTAGGCCGGGACAGGGATCCTACGAGCAGTACTTC. Translated, it gives CSARPGQGSYEQYF.

This clonotype showed up many times. The chain employs TRBV6-5 and TRBJ1-1; D ambiguous. Germline V gene data show CDR1 as MNHEY and CDR2 as SVGAGI. V was trimmed by 5 bases and J by 1 base, leaving 2 bases between them. The CDR3 length is 11 residues. The CDR3 loop reads CASSGNTEAFF. In DNA, the CDR3 is TGTGCCAGCAGTGGGAACACTGAAGCTTTCTTT.

CDR3 sequence reads: CASSLRDLGVTQYF. DNA of the CDR3: TGTGCCAGCAGCTTGCGGGACTTGGGGGTTACCCAGTACTTC. The V and J genes are TRBV11-2 and TRBJ2-5, with D possibly being TRBD2 (6 bases). This CDR3 is 14 amino acids long. Germline V gene lookup returns CDR1 SGHAT and CDR2 FQNNGV. Trimming removed 3 bases at V and 8 bases at J, with 16 bases between.

The chain links TRBV5-1 to TRBJ2-1, with D perhaps TRBD1 (6 bases). V gave up 2 bases and J gave up 3 bases, with 9 bases separating them. The length of the CDR3 is 14 residues. The germline V gene encodes CDR1 SGHRS and CDR2 YFSETQ. DNA of the CDR3: TGCGCCAGCAGCTTCCGGGACATCTACAATGAGCAGTTCTTC. Translating it yields CASSFRDIYNEQFF. Together with reference TRBV5-1 and TRBJ2-1, the CDR3 gives the full variable domain: KAGVTQTPRYLIKTRGQQVTLSCSPISGHRSVSWYQQTPGQGLQFLFEYFSETQRNKGNFPGRFSGRQFSNSRSEMNVSTLELGDSALYLCASSFRDIYNEQFFGPGTRLTVL.

V and J are TRBV7-3 and TRBJ2-7, with TRBD2 matching 9 bases. The V gene end was trimmed by 0 bases and the J gene end by 6 bases; junction bases not matched to a gene: 3. This CDR3 contains 14 residues. CDR1 and CDR2 (germline): SGHTA, FQGTGA. The CDR3 reads CASSLTGGRAEQYF. The CDR3 nucleotides are TGTGCCAGCAGCTTAACGGGCGGGAGGGCCGAGCAGTACTTC.

This clonotype was found a few times. V usage is TRBV5-1 and J usage is TRBJ2-5; the D is unclear. V dropped 0 bases and J dropped 5 bases, with 14 bases sitting between them. This CDR3 spans 15 amino acids. In germline, CDR1 is SGHRS, CDR2 YFSETQ. CDR3 bases: TGCGCCAGCAGCTTGGAGGGCAGTCCCTGGGAGACCCAGTACTTC. Translation: CASSLEGSPWETQYF.

The chain carries TRBV20-1 and TRBJ1-1, with D perhaps TRBD1 (5 bases). This CDR3 is 14 amino acids long. The germline V gene has CDR1 DFQATT and CDR2 SNEGSKA (reference sequence). Trimming removed 3 bases from V and 3 bases from J, with 14 bases in between. CDR3 region: CSASPAGLDTEAFF. CDR3 sequence (DNA): TGCAGTGCTAGCCCGGCAGGGTTGGACACTGAAGCTTTCTTT.

This clonotype was detected only a few times. The chain is built from TRBV7-9 and TRBJ2-1; D gene ambiguous. The CDR3 runs to 16 residues. Germline CDR1 SEHNR, CDR2 FQNEAQ (reference sequence). The V end was cut by 2 bases, the J end by 8 bases, with 19 bases between. CDR3 DNA sequence: TGTGCCAGCAGCTTAACTCAGAACCTACCTCTTCATGAGCAGTTCTTC. It yields the protein CASSLTQNLPLHEQFF.

This clonotype was counted at least ten times. The chain has TRBV7-6 and TRBJ2-7; TRBD2 agrees at 7 bases. This CDR3 has 17 amino acids. Germline V CDR1 and CDR2: SGHVS, FNYEAQ. V dropped 4 bases and J dropped 7; count of bases not matched to a gene: 19. CDR3 in amino acids: CASSYKQEAGDPVEQYF. CDR3 DNA: TGTGCCAGCAGCTACAAGCAGGAGGCGGGGGATCCGGTAGAGCAGTACTTC.